The next 5 T cell receptor beta chains were all read from a single sample in a study of cytomegalovirus exposure and HLA in healthy donors. PCR employed 60 Vbeta and 13 Jbeta primers. Profiled with immunoSEQ multiplex PCR; TCRdb holds only in-frame clones, not every one. The sample includes some 160,000 clones, roughly 80% of them seen just once. Sequencing was done on a sample of PBMCs. Source of these receptors: a male donor in good health and CMV-seronegative.

V usage is TRBV7-9 and J usage is TRBJ1-5, with 8 bases aligning to TRBD1. CDR1 and CDR2 (germline): SEHNR, FQNEAQ (reference sequence). The ends lost 5 bases at V and 5 bases at J; junction bases unmatched: 2. This CDR3 has 13 amino acids. Written as DNA, the CDR3 is TGTGCCAGCAGCCCAGGGGGCGATCAGCCCCAGCATTTT. This sequence encodes CASSPGGDQPQHF.

The chain couples TRBV13 to TRBJ2-7; tentatively, D is TRBD2 (6 bases). V was cut by 3 bases and J by 2 bases, with 17 bases left in between. Germline V gives CDR1 PRHDT, CDR2 FYEKMQ (reference sequence). The CDR3 is 16 amino acids. The CDR3, as DNA: TGTGCCAGCAGCTTGTGGGTGCGGGGACCTACCTACGAGCAGTACTTC. Translating it yields CASSLWVRGPTYEQYF.

The rearrangement links TRBV27 to TRBJ1-6; 7 bases fit TRBD1. The ends lost 5 bases at V and 3 bases at J; junction bases unmatched: 7. The CDR3 sequence is 16 residues long. Germline values: CDR1 MNHEY, CDR2 SMNVEV (reference sequence). The CDR3 loop is CASSTPRTGYNSPLHF. CDR3 bases: TGTGCCAGCAGTACACCCAGGACAGGCTATAATTCACCCCTCCACTTT.

V usage is TRBV4-1 and J usage is TRBJ1-1; D gene unclear. This CDR3 spans 14 amino acids. V was clipped by 5 bases and J by 6 bases, with 16 bases between them. In germline, CDR1 is MGHRA, CDR2 YSYEKL. Written as DNA, the CDR3 is TGCGCCAGCAGCGTCAATCCCACTAACGCTGAAGCTTTCTTT. The encoded protein is CASSVNPTNAEAFF.

The rearrangement links TRBV6-6 to TRBJ2-2; 7 bases align to TRBD1. J was trimmed by 2 bases and V by 6 bases; bases with no gene match: 6. This CDR3 has 15 amino acids. CDR1 and CDR2 (germline): MNHNY, SVGAGI (reference sequence). This CDR3 reads CASSSGTVNTGELFF. In DNA, the CDR3 is TGTGCCAGCAGCTCCGGGACAGTTAACACCGGGGAGCTGTTTTTT.